The next 25 T cell receptor beta chains were all read from a single sample in a study of T cell responses to AZD1222 COVID-19 vaccine (dated by TCRdb to the early 2020s). The library was obtained by the immunoSEQ multiplex PCR assay. The source is immuneACCESS, and TCRdb retained only in-frame sequences with V and J called. Part of the clones is not carried over; for the studies checked, unresolved V genes explain less than half of this, and the remainder is unexplained. A total of some 80,000 clones appear in this sample, roughly 83% of them only once. The ten largest clones take up approximately 9% of the sample. Per the publication, the time point label means: baseline before first vaccination. The starting material was peripheral blood, obtained on day 0 of AZD1222 vaccination. The receptors were gathered from an adult in good health.

This chain joins TRBV19 and TRBJ1-2; the D is unclear. The CDR3 totals 13 residues. V lost 1 base to trimming and J lost 2 bases, with 5 bases between them. Germline CDR1 and CDR2: LNHDA and SQIVND (reference sequence). The CDR3 DNA reads as TGTGCCAGTAGTATAGGGTTAAACTATGGCTACACCTTC. This gives the protein CASSIGLNYGYTF.

The CDR3 region is CASSSGYSGNTIYF. CDR3 in DNA: TGTGCCAGCAGTTCGGGATACTCTGGAAACACCATATATTTT. V and J are TRBV6-5 and TRBJ1-3; D remains unclear. The length of the CDR3 is 14 residues. The V end was cut by 4 bases, the J end by 0 bases, with 7 bases between. In germline, CDR1 is MNHEY, CDR2 SVGAGI.

The rearrangement links TRBV14 to TRBJ1-1; D is unclear. Per germline, CDR1 SGHDN and CDR2 FVKESK. V lost 0 bases to trimming and J lost 5 bases, with 7 bases between them. This CDR3 is built from 13 residues. This chain's CDR3 is CASSQDRSTEAFF. The DNA for the CDR3 is TGTGCCAGCAGCCAAGATCGCAGTACTGAAGCTTTCTTT.

The rearrangement joins TRBV4-2 to TRBJ2-3, with 10 positions matching TRBD1. Germline loops: CDR1 LGHNA, CDR2 YNFKEQ. With 1 base clipped from V and 4 bases from J, the junction kept 11 bases outside the gene matches. CDR3 size: 18 residues. DNA of the CDR3: TGTGCCAGCAGCCAAGTGACAGGGGGCGCGGGGTCGGCAGATACGCAGTATTTT. As protein: CASSQVTGGAGSADTQYF.

The chain has TRBV13 and TRBJ2-7, with 9 bases fitting TRBD1. This CDR3 has 14 residues. The J segment lost 2 bases and the V segment lost 5 bases, leaving 4 bases of the junction unmatched. Germline lookup yields CDR1 PRHDT and CDR2 FYEKMQ (reference sequence). CDR3 region: CASSTGQGPYEQYF. In DNA form, the CDR3 reads TGTGCCAGCAGCACCGGACAGGGGCCCTACGAGCAGTACTTC.

This sequence joins TRBV7-2 and TRBJ1-3, with a possible D match to TRBD1 (6 bases). The CDR3 is 14 amino acids. Germline V CDR1 and CDR2: SGHTA, FQGNSA. With 1 base removed from V and 8 bases from J, the gap between germline ends came to 12 bases. CDR3: CASSLGPQGYTIYF. CDR3 coding DNA: TGTGCCAGCAGCTTAGGGCCGCAGGGGTACACCATATATTTT. Variable domain in full (rest from reference TRBV7-2 and TRBJ1-3): GAGVSQSPSNKVTEKGKDVELRCDPISGHTALYWYRQSLGQGLEFLIYFQGNSAPDKSGLPSDRFSAERTGGSVSTLTIQRTQQEDSAVYLCASSLGPQGYTIYFGEGSWLTVV.

The rearrangement joins TRBV27 to TRBJ1-5, with 7 bases identical to TRBD1. The trim removed 5 bases at V and 1 base at J, leaving 2 bases unmatched. The CDR3 is 14 amino acids. Looked up from germline, CDR1 is MNHEY and CDR2 is SMNVEV (reference sequence). The CDR3 region is CASSTQGSNQPQHF. CDR3 coding DNA: TGTGCCAGCAGTACACAGGGGAGCAATCAGCCCCAGCATTTT.

The chain recombines TRBV7-9 with TRBJ2-7; no definite D call. CDR3 length: 13 residues. Per germline, CDR1 SEHNR and CDR2 FQNEAQ (reference sequence). V gave up 3 bases and J gave up 7 bases, with 13 bases separating them. CDR3 coding DNA: TGTGCCAGCAGCTTGAGTGAGGTGGGGGAGCAGTACTTC. Amino acids: CASSLSEVGEQYF. The full variable domain, with the rest looked up from reference TRBV7-9 and TRBJ2-7, is DTGVSQNPRHKITKRGQNVTFRCDPISEHNRLYWYRQTLGQGPEFLTYFQNEAQLEKSRLLSDRFSAERPKGSFSTLEIQRTEQGDSAMYLCASSLSEVGEQYFGPGTRLTVT.

The rearrangement uses TRBV27 and TRBJ1-5; the D gene is possibly TRBD1 (5 bases). The germline CDR1 and CDR2 sequences are MNHEY and SMNVEV (reference sequence). Deletions cut 6 bases from V and 6 bases from J, with 9 bases between. The CDR3 extends over 12 amino acids. The CDR3 protein is CASSYQGQPQHF. CDR3 sequence (DNA): TGTGCCAGCAGCTACCAGGGTCAGCCCCAGCATTTT.

V usage is TRBV27 and J usage is TRBJ2-7, with D perhaps matching TRBD2 (5 bases). The CDR3 loop spans 15 amino acids. V gave up 2 bases and J gave up 3 bases, with 14 bases separating them. The germline CDR1 and CDR2 sequences are MNHEY and SMNVEV (reference sequence). Here the CDR3 DNA reads TGTGCCAGCAGTTTAGATCAGACCCGGGGCTACGAGCAGTACTTC. This gives the protein CASSLDQTRGYEQYF.

The J gene is TRBJ1-6, the V gene TRBV10-1, with 7 bases fitting TRBD1. The CDR3 has 16 amino acids. V trimming: 11 bases; J trimming: 9 bases; junction bases outside the gene matches: 19. CDR1 and CDR2 from the germline V gene are WNHNN and SYGVQD (reference sequence). CDR3 protein: CAGAKKGTEPPSPLHF. The DNA of the CDR3 is TGCGCCGGAGCAAAAAAGGGGACAGAGCCTCCTTCACCCCTCCACTTT.

The gene calls are TRBV9 and TRBJ1-3; 10 nucleotides align to TRBD1. The CDR3 runs 16 residues. The ends lost 5 bases at V and 2 bases at J; junction bases unmatched: 7. Per germline, CDR1 SGDLS and CDR2 YYNGEE. CDR3 residues: CASSTRGTGAGNTIYF. The CDR3 coding sequence is TGTGCCAGCAGTACTAGGGGGACAGGGGCTGGAAACACCATATATTTT.

The rearrangement links TRBV7-3 to TRBJ2-3; tentative D call: TRBD2 (5 bases). The V end lost 2 bases, the J end lost 0 bases, and 12 bases lay between the germline ends. CDR3 length: 16 amino acids. The germline CDR1 and CDR2 sequences are SGHTA and FQGTGA. The CDR3 DNA is TGTGCCAGCAGCTTAGGCGGGTTATCTAGCACAGATACGCAGTATTTT. This gives the protein CASSLGGLSSTDTQYF.

The chain employs TRBV7-9 and TRBJ1-2; D is uncertain. CDR3 length: 12 residues. Germline V lookup: CDR1 SEHNR, CDR2 FQNEAQ (reference sequence). V was shortened by 6 bases and J by 8 bases, with 13 bases between the two germline ends. The CDR3 loop is CASSWQVEGYTF. Here the CDR3 DNA reads TGTGCCAGCAGTTGGCAGGTCGAAGGCTACACCTTC.

The chain employs TRBV6-5 and TRBJ1-2; D is unclear. Trimming shortened V by 5 bases and J by 8 bases, and 18 bases separated the two germline ends. This CDR3 has 14 residues. CDR1 is MNHEY, CDR2 SVGAGI, per germline. The CDR3 spells CASSPGRNSAGYTF. The CDR3 region has the DNA TGTGCCAGCAGTCCCGGACGGAACTCTGCGGGCTACACCTTC.

The CDR3 sequence is CASSPMTVLLEAFF. DNA for the CDR3: TGTGCCAGCAGCCCGATGACAGTTTTGCTGGAAGCTTTCTTT. The chain recombines TRBV7-2 with TRBJ1-1; possibly TRBD1 for D (5 bases). V lost 5 bases, J lost 8 bases, and 18 bases lay in between. The CDR3 runs to 14 residues. Germline V gives CDR1 SGHTA, CDR2 FQGNSA.

The rearrangement joins TRBV11-3 to TRBJ2-1, with D perhaps matching TRBD2 (6 bases). In germline, CDR1 is SGHNT, CDR2 YENEEA. The CDR3 length is 14 residues. V was trimmed by 5 bases and J by 1 base, leaving 9 bases between them. CDR3: CASSPGLSYNEQFF. CDR3 DNA: TGTGCCAGCAGCCCGGGACTGTCCTACAATGAGCAGTTCTTC.

This clone was counted a few times. The chain uses TRBV7-9 and TRBJ1-6; weak D call: TRBD1 (6 bases). Germline CDR1 SEHNR, CDR2 FQNEAQ (reference sequence). The V and J ends lost 2 bases and 7 bases respectively, with 15 bases between them. This CDR3 contains 16 residues. CDR3 nucleotides: TGTGCCAGCAGCTTACTTCCAGGGGCTGGGAATTCACCCCTCCACTTT. Amino acid sequence: CASSLLPGAGNSPLHF.

The chain has TRBV5-1 and TRBJ1-1, with a weak D call TRBD1 (5 bases). Trimming removed 0 bases at V and 3 bases at J, with 9 bases between. The CDR3 is 14 amino acids. The germline V gene encodes CDR1 SGHRS and CDR2 YFSETQ. CDR3 nucleotides: TGCGCCAGCAGCTTGGATGGGGGAGACACTGAAGCTTTCTTT. This gives the protein CASSLDGGDTEAFF.

J is TRBJ2-2 and V is TRBV11-2; no clear D gene. The ends were cut back, 5 bases at V and 6 bases at J, with 10 bases in the middle. The CDR3 is 13 amino acids. Germline V gene lookup returns CDR1 SGHAT and CDR2 FQNNGV. The CDR3 here is CASSPYYAGELFF. The CDR3 bases are TGTGCCAGCAGCCCGTACTATGCCGGGGAGCTGTTTTTT.

V gene TRBV6-1 combines with J gene TRBJ1-4, with D possibly matching TRBD1 (6 bases). This CDR3 has 15 amino acids. The ends were cut back, 2 bases at V and 4 bases at J, with 11 bases in the middle. Germline CDR1 and CDR2: MNHNS and SASEGT. CDR3 loop: CASSEFGGHNEKLFF. The CDR3 DNA reads TGTGCCAGCAGTGAATTCGGGGGGCATAATGAAAAACTGTTTTTT.

The chain uses TRBV6-5 and TRBJ1-1, with TRBD1 matching over 8 bases. Trimming at V came to 6 bases and at J to 7 bases, leaving 10 bases not matched to a gene. CDR3 size: 14 residues. The germline V gene encodes CDR1 MNHEY and CDR2 SVGAGI. The CDR3 DNA reads as TGTGCCAGCAGACCCCCGGACAGGGAATATGAAGCTTTCTTT. Protein product: CASRPPDREYEAFF.

This clone has just one count. The V and J genes are TRBV29-1 and TRBJ2-7, with 8 bases fitting TRBD2. The CDR3 extends over 14 amino acids. Germline-derived CDR1 and CDR2 are SQVTM and ANQGSEA. The V gene end was trimmed by 0 bases and the J gene end by 2 bases; junction bases not matched to a gene: 3. CDR3 in amino acids: CSVEDTSGTYEQYF. The CDR3 coding sequence is TGCAGCGTTGAAGATACTAGCGGAACCTACGAGCAGTACTTC.

On this clone: In the same sample, other DNA sequences code for this CDR3. This chain uses TRBV11-1 with TRBJ1-2, with D tentatively TRBD1 (6 bases). Deletions cut 5 bases from V and 6 bases from J, with 19 bases between. There are 15 residues in the CDR3. Germline assignment: CDR1 SGHAT and CDR2 FQDESV (reference sequence). CDR3 coding DNA: TGTGCCAGCAGCCTAAATTCAGGGGTCGAGGATGGCTACACCTTC. Residues: CASSLNSGVEDGYTF. Drawing the rest from reference TRBV11-1 and TRBJ1-2, the complete variable domain is EAEVAQSPRYKITEKSQAVAFWCDPISGHATLYWYRQILGQGPELLVQFQDESVVDDSQLPKDRFSAERLKGVDSTLKIQPAELGDSAMYLCASSLNSGVEDGYTFGSGTRLTVV.

This rearrangement joins TRBV30 to TRBJ2-3, with 10 positions matching TRBD2. V trimming: 0 bases; J trimming: 1 base; junction bases outside the gene matches: 7. The CDR3 is 17 amino acids. Germline V lookup: CDR1 GTSNPN, CDR2 SVGIG (reference sequence). The CDR3 DNA sequence: TGTGCCTGGAGTGTACGGGCCGGGACTAGCGGCACAGATACGCAGTATTTT. It codes for CAWSVRAGTSGTDTQYF.